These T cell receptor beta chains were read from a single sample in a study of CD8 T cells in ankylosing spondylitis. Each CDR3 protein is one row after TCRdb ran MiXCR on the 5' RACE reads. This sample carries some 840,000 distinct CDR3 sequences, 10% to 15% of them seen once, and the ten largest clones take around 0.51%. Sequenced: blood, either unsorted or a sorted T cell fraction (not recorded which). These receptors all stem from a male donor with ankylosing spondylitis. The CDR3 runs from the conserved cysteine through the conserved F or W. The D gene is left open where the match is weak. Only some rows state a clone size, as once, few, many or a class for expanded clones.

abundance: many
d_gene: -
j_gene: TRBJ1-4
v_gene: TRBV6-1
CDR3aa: CASSEALGKLFF
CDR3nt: TGTGCCAGCAGTGAAGCGCTTGGAAAACTGTTTTTT

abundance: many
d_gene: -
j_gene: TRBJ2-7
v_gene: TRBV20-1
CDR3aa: CSADAGQSYEQYF
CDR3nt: TGCAGTGCTGACGCGGGACAGTCCTACGAGCAGTACTTC

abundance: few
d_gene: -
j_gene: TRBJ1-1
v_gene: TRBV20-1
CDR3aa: CSASLGPTEAFF
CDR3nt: TGCAGTGCTAGTTTGGGCCCCACTGAAGCTTTCTTT

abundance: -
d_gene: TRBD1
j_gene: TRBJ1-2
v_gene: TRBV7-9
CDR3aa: CASSPKGGQGARYGYTF
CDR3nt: TGTGCCAGCAGCCCAAAGGGTGGCCAGGGGGCGCGATATGGCTACACCTTC

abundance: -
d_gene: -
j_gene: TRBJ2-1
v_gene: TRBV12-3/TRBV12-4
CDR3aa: CASSFRTFSYNEQFF
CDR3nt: TGTGCCAGCAGTTTTCGTACCTTCTCCTACAATGAGCAGTTCTTC

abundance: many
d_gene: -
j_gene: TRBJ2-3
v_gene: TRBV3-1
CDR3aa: CASSARDGTDTQYF
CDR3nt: TGTGCCAGCAGCGCTCGGGACGGCACAGATACGCAGTATTTT

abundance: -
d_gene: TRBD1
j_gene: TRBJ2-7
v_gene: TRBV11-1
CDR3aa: CASSLGSWDRITEQYF
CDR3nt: TGTGCCAGCAGCTTAGGTAGTTGGGACAGGATTACCGAGCAGTACTTC

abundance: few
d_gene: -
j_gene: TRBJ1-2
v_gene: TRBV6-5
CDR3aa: CASSSGTGLLFNGYTF
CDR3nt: TGTGCCAGCAGTTCCGGGACGGGTCTGCTATTCAATGGCTACACCTTC

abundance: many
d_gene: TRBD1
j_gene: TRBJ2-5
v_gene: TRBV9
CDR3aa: CASSVEDREETQYF
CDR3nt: TGTGCCAGCAGCGTAGAGGACAGGGAAGAGACCCAGTACTTC

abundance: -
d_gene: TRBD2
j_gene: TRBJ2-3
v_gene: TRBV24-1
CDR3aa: CATSGGGPTDTQYF
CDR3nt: TGTGCCACCAGCGGCGGGGGTCCCACAGATACGCAGTATTTT

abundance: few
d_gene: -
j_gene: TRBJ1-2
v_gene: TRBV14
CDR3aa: CASSQDLQAYGYTF
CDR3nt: TGTGCCAGCAGCCAAGATCTACAGGCCTATGGCTACACCTTC

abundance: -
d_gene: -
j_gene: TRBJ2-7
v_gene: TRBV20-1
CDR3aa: CSAVRGRVEAYEQYF
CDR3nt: TGCAGTGCTGTAAGAGGGCGCGTTGAGGCCTACGAGCAGTACTTC

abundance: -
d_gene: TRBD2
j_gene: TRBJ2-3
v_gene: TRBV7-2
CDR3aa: CASSLRRGGADTQYF
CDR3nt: TGTGCCAGCAGCTTACGTAGGGGAGGGGCAGATACGCAGTATTTT

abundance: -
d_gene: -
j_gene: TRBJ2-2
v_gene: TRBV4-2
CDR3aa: CASSRLDGELFF
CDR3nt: TGTGCCAGCAGCCGACTTGACGGGGAGCTGTTTTTT

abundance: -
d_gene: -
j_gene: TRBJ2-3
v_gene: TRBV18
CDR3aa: CASSPTPSPDTQYF
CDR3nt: TGTGCCAGCTCACCAACGCCTAGCCCAGATACGCAGTATTTT

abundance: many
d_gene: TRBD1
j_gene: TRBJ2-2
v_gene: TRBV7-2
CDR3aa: CASRRDRANTGELFF
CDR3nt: TGTGCCAGCAGGCGGGACAGGGCGAACACCGGGGAGCTGTTTTTT

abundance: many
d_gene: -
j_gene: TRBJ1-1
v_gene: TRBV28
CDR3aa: CASSLGSATEAFF
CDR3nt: TGTGCCAGCAGCCTGGGGTCCGCAACTGAAGCTTTCTTT

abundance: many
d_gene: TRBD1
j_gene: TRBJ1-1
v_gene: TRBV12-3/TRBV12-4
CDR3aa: CASSFRGTEAFF
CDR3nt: TGTGCCAGCAGCTTCAGGGGGACTGAAGCTTTCTTT

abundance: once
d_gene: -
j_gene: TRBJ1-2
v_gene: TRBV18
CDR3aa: CASSPGLGIGYTF
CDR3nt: TGTGCCAGCTCACCGGGATTGGGGATCGGCTACACCTTC

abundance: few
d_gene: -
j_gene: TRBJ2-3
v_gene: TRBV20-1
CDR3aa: CSARSSVADTQYF
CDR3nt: TGCAGTGCTAGAAGCTCGGTAGCAGATACGCAGTATTTT

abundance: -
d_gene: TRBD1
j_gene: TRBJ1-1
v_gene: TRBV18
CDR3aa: CASSPRDRGNTEAFF
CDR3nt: TGTGCCAGCTCACCCCGGGACAGGGGGAACACTGAAGCTTTCTTT

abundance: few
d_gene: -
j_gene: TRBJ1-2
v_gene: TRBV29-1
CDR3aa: CSANGGTYGYTF
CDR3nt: TGCAGCGCCAACGGGGGGACCTATGGCTACACCTTC

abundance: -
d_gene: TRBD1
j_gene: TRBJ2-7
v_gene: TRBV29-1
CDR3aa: CSVEALGQGFYEQYF
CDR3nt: TGCAGCGTTGAAGCCCTGGGACAGGGGTTCTACGAGCAGTACTTC

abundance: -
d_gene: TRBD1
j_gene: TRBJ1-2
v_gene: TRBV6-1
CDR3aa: CASSEVLTGGYGYTF
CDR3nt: TGTGCCAGCAGTGAAGTCCTGACAGGGGGCTATGGCTACACCTTC

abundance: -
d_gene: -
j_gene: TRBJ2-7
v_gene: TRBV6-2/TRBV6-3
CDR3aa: CASSYGQYYEQYF
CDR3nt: TGTGCCAGCAGTTACGGGCAGTACTACGAGCAGTACTTC

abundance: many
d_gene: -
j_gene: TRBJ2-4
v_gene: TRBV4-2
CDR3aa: CASSSQGGHSKNIQYF
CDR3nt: TGTGCCAGCAGCTCACAGGGAGGTCATTCCAAAAACATTCAGTACTTC

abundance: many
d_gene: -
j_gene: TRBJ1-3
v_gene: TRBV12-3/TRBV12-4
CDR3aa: CASSPLTGRGNTIYF
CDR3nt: TGTGCCAGCAGTCCACTCACGGGGAGAGGAAACACCATATATTTT

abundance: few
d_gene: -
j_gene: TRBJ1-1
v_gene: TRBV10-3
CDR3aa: CAIRGASNTEAFF
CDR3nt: TGTGCCATCAGGGGCGCCTCGAACACTGAAGCTTTCTTT

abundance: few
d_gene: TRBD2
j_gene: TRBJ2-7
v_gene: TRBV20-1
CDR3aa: CSARRTSGNSYEQYF
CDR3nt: TGCAGTGCTAGACGGACTAGCGGGAACTCCTACGAGCAGTACTTC

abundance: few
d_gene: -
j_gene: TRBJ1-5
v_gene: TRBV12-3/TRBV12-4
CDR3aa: CASRQGAGEYQPQHF
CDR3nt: TGTGCCAGCAGACAAGGCGCAGGGGAGTATCAGCCCCAGCATTTT

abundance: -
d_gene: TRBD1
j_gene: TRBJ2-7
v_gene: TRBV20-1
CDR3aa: CSDLDRGSEQYF
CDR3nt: TGCAGTGACCTAGACAGGGGTTCCGAGCAGTACTTC

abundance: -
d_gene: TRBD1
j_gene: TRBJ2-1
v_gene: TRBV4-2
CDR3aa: CASSQGYRGTYEQFF
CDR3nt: TGTGCCAGCAGCCAAGGGTACAGGGGAACGTATGAGCAGTTCTTC

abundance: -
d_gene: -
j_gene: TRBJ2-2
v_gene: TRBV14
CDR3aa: CASSQDLGRSTGELFF
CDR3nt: TGTGCCAGCAGCCAAGACCTCGGCAGGTCCACCGGGGAGCTGTTTTTT

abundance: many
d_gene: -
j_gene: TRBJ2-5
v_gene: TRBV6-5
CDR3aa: CASSYKAFQETQYF
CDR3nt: TGTGCCAGCAGTTACAAGGCATTCCAAGAGACCCAGTACTTC

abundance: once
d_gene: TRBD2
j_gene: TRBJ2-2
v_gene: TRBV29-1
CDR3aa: CSVGGSGGGDTGELFF
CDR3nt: TGCAGCGTTGGGGGGAGCGGGGGCGGGGACACCGGGGAGCTGTTTTTT

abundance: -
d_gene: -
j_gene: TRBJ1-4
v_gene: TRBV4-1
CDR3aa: CASSQRRGSTNEKLFF
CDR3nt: TGCGCCAGCAGCCAGCGAAGGGGTTCAACTAATGAAAAACTGTTTTTT

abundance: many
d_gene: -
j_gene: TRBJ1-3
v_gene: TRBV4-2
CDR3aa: CASSQEVSGNTIYF
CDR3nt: TGTGCCAGCAGCCAAGAGGTCTCTGGAAACACCATATATTTT

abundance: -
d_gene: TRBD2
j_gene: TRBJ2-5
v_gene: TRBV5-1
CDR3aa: CASSYGLADGETQYF
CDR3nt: TGCGCCAGCAGCTACGGACTAGCGGATGGTGAGACCCAGTACTTC

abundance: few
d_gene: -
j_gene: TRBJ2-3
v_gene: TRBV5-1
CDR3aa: CASSLYFAGTDTQYF
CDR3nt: TGCGCCAGCAGCTTGTATTTTGCGGGGACAGATACGCAGTATTTT

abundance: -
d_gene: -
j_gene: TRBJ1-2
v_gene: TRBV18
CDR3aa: CASSPDSFYGYTF
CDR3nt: TGTGCCAGCTCACCCGACAGCTTCTATGGCTACACCTTC

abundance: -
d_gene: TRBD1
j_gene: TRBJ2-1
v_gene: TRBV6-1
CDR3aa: CAGERGLANEQFF
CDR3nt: TGTGCCGGGGAAAGGGGGCTAGCCAATGAGCAGTTCTTC

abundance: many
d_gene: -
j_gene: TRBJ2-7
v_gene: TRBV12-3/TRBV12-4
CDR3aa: CASSSNSGASEQYF
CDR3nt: TGTGCCAGCAGTTCGAATAGCGGAGCCTCCGAGCAGTACTTC

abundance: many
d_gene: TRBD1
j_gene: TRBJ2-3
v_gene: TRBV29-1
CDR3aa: CSVGAGGADTQYF
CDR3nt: TGCAGCGTTGGGGCAGGGGGCGCAGATACGCAGTATTTT

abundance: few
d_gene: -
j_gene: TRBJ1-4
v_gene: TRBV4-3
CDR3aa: CASSQDGQPNEKLFF
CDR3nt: TGCGCCAGCAGCCAAGATGGCCAGCCTAATGAAAAACTGTTTTTT

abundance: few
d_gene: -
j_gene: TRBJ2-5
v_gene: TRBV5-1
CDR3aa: CASSLLANQETQYF
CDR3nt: TGCGCCAGCAGCTTGCTTGCGAATCAAGAGACCCAGTACTTC